The T cell receptor beta chain under discussion was sequenced for a study of CD8+ T cells in alopecia areata. Study in general: Scoring of treated patients' severity used the percentage of affected scalp area. Findings and caveats of the study: In blood and scalp, many expanded lesional clones persisted during tofacitinib.

The CDR3 is made up of 15 amino acids. With V trimmed by 6 bases and J by 2 bases, 10 bases remained unmatched. In germline, CDR1 is MDHEN, CDR2 SYDVKM. TCR sequencing used cDNA made by reverse transcription of extracted RNA. Measured with immunoSEQ multiplex PCR; TCRdb has only the in-frame clones, and not every one. This table holds about 74,000 clones, around 30% found once. Note on this clone: What it binds is unknown.

As for treatment: oral pan-JAK inhibitor, 5-10 mg twice daily. The study team obtained lesional scalp punch biopsies and peripheral blood from alopecia areata patients. The sequence came from a human donor with alopecia areata. Source: CD8+ T cells sorted from blood, taken at week 4, from a patient treated with tofacitinib. The chain employs TRBV28 and TRBJ2-7; TRBD1 matches 7 bases. Here the CDR3 reads CASSPRTGSPYEQYF. Written as DNA, the CDR3 is TGTGCCAGCAGCCCTAGGACAGGCTCCCCCTACGAGCAGTACTTC.